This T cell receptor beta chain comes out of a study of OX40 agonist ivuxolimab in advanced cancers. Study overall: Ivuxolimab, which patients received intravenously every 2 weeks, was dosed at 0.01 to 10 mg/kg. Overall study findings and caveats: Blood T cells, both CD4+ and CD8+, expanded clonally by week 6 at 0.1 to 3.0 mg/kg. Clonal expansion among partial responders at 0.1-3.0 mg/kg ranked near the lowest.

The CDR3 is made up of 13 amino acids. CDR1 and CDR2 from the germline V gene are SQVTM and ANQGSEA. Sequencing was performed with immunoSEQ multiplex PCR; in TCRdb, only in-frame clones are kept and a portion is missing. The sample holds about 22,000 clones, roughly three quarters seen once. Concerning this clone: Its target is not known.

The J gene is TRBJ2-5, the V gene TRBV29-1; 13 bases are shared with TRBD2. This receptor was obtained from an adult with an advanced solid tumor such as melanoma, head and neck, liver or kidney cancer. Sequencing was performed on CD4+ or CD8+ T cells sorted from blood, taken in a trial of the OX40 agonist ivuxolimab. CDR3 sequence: CTSTSGGRETQYF. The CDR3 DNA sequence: TGCACCTCGACTAGCGGGGGGCGGGAGACCCAGTACTTC. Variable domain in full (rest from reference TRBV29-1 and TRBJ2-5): SAVISQKPSRDICQRGTSLTIQCQVDSQVTMMFWYRQQPGQSLTLIATANQGSEATYESGFVIDKFPISRPNLTFSTLTVSNMSPEDSSIYLCTSTSGGRETQYFGPGTRLLVL.